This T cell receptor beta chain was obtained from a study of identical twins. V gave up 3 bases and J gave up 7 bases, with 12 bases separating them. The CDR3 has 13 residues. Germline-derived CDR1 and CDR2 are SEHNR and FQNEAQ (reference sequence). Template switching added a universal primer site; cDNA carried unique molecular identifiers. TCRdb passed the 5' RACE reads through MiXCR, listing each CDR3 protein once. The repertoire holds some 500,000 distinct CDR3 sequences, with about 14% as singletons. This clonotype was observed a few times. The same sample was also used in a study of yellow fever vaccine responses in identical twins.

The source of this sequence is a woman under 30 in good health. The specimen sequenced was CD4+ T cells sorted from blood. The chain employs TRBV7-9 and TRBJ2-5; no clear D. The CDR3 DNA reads TGTGCCAGCAGCTTTTATGTCGAGAGGACCCAGTACTTC. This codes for CASSFYVERTQYF. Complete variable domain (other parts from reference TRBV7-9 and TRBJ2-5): DTGVSQNPRHKITKRGQNVTFRCDPISEHNRLYWYRQTLGQGPEFLTYFQNEAQLEKSRLLSDRFSAERPKGSFSTLEIQRTEQGDSAMYLCASSFYVERTQYFGPGTRLLVL.